The next 2 T cell receptor beta chains were all read from a single sample in a study of cytomegalovirus exposure and HLA in healthy donors (dated by TCRdb to 2017 to 2019). Libraries were made using the immunoSEQ multiplex PCR assay. A mixture of 60 forward primers for TCR Vbeta segments and 13 reverse primers for TCR Jbeta segments was used in the multiplex PCR. TCRdb stores this immuneACCESS table with in-frame sequences only. Part of the clones is absent; in the studies checked, under half of the shortfall reflects unresolved V genes, and no reason is known for the rest. In this sample the table shows about 130,000 clones, approximately 74% of which occur a single time. The ten largest clones add up to 6% to 8.5% of the sample. The specimen was PBMCs. The receptors here all came from a man aged 35 to 55 in good health and CMV-seropositive.

The V gene is TRBV5-1, the J gene TRBJ2-3; TRBD1 matches at 7 bases. Looked up from germline, CDR1 is SGHRS and CDR2 is YFSETQ. The CDR3 consists of 17 residues. V dropped 2 bases and J dropped 2; count of bases not matched to a gene: 11. CDR3 region: CASSLTGTASYTDTQYF. The CDR3 DNA reads as TGCGCCAGCAGCTTAACCGGGACAGCCTCTTACACAGATACGCAGTATTTT.

The chain carries TRBV25-1 and TRBJ2-7; TRBD2 is a possible D gene (5 bases). The germline gives CDR1 MGHDK, CDR2 SYGVNS. V was clipped by 4 bases and J by 9 bases, with 19 bases between them. This CDR3 is built from 14 residues. The CDR3 nucleotides read TGTGCCAGCAGTGCCCCCGGGAAGCCCCTCGGGCAGTACTTC. This translates into CASSAPGKPLGQYF.